The sequence of this T cell receptor beta chain was determined in a study of T cells in Graves' hyperthyroidism and ophthalmopathy. Study observations and caveats: Before onset, ophthalmopathy was predicted by the model a median 6.5 months earlier.

What was amplified from RNA transcripts were TCR beta CDR3 regions. TCR CDR3 regions were first amplified by RT-PCR with HTBI primers. TCRdb redid the calling of the multiplex PCR reads with MiXCR, one entry per CDR3 protein. The sample records about 760,000 distinct CDR3 sequences, about a third being singletons. This clonotype was recorded at least ten times. The antigen remains undetermined. V lost 8 bases, J lost 7 bases, and 14 bases lay in between. Germline V gene lookup returns CDR1 ENHRY and CDR2 SYGVKD. The CDR3 spans 12 residues. The sequence was collected from a woman in her thirties or forties with Graves' hyperthyroidism. The sample comprised blood. This chain links TRBV10-3 with TRBJ1-1, with a possible D match to TRBD1 (5 bases). CDR3 coding DNA: TGTGCCATCGGTAGACAGCAAAGTGAAGCTTTCTTT. This codes for CAIGRQQSEAFF.